Below, 21 T cell receptor beta chains from the same sample are listed, as sequenced in a study of blood T cell repertoires in COVID-19. Sequencing was performed with immunoSEQ multiplex PCR; in TCRdb, only in-frame clones are kept and a portion is missing. This sample has 250,000 to 300,000 clones, with roughly nine tenths found just once. Input material: peripheral blood. The source is a woman aged 25-40 years with COVID-19, enrolled during active disease.

This chain uses TRBV5-8 with TRBJ1-5; D gene uncertain. Germline V CDR1 and CDR2: SGHTS, YDEGEE. Trimming left V 6 bases short and J 5 bases short, with 6 bases between. The CDR3 is made up of 11 amino acids. This chain's CDR3 is CASTDYQPQHF. The CDR3 bases are TGTGCCAGCACCGACTATCAGCCCCAGCATTTT.

The genes are TRBV12-3 or TRBV12-4 and TRBJ1-5; D remains unclear. V was shortened by 1 base and J by 13 bases, with 8 bases between the two germline ends. The CDR3 sequence is 11 residues long. The CDR3 DNA is TGTGCCAGCAGTTTAGGCGCGTGGCAGCATTTT. This encodes CASSLGAWQHF.

This chain uses TRBV25-1 with TRBJ1-1, with 10 bases that match TRBD1. The CDR3 loop spans 18 amino acids. Trimming at V came to 3 bases and at J to 2 bases, leaving 12 bases not matched to a gene. Germline lookup yields CDR1 MGHDK and CDR2 SYGVNS. The CDR3, as DNA: TGTGCCAGCAGTGAGACCGGGACAGGGGTGTGGGGAAACACTGAAGCTTTCTTT. Amino acids: CASSETGTGVWGNTEAFF.

The DNA of the CDR3 is TGTGCCAGCTCACCACCGGAGACAGTCAACTATGGCTACACCTTC. Amino acid sequence: CASSPPETVNYGYTF. The V and J genes are TRBV18 and TRBJ1-2, with TRBD1 as a possible D gene (5 bases). CDR1 and CDR2 (germline): KGHSH, LQKENI. The CDR3 is 15 amino acids. Trimming removed 0 bases from V and 2 bases from J, with 10 bases in between.

V usage is TRBV12-3 or TRBV12-4 and J usage is TRBJ1-1; D perhaps matches TRBD1 (5 bases). This CDR3 is built from 13 residues. The V end was cut by 2 bases, the J end by 4 bases, with 8 bases between. CDR3 sequence (DNA): TGTGCCAGCAGTTTAAGGGGTGTCACTGAAGCTTTCTTT. This translates into CASSLRGVTEAFF.

This chain uses TRBV5-1 with TRBJ2-7, with D tentatively TRBD2 (7 bases). CDR1 is SGHRS, CDR2 YFSETQ, per germline. The V gene lost 6 bases and the J gene lost 6 bases, with 16 bases spanning the gap. This CDR3 spans 13 amino acids. The CDR3 spells CASKTRGGAEQYF. The CDR3 DNA sequence: TGCGCCAGCAAAACTAGGGGGGGGGCCGAGCAGTACTTC.

DNA of the CDR3: TGTGCCAGTAGTATAGCCCGGCAGGGGTCGGACACCGGGGAGCTGTTTTTT. The encoded protein is CASSIARQGSDTGELFF. The rearrangement links TRBV19 to TRBJ2-2; D is perhaps TRBD1 (6 bases). Germline assignment: CDR1 LNHDA and CDR2 SQIVND (reference sequence). This CDR3 region has 17 residues. Deletions cut 1 base from V and 3 bases from J, with 15 bases between.

This clone has only a few counts. The chain has TRBV11-1 and TRBJ2-7; TRBD2 agrees at 11 bases. CDR1 is SGHAT, CDR2 FQDESV, per germline (reference sequence). The junction had 3 bases not matched to a gene; V was cut back by 5 bases and J by 3 bases. The CDR3 runs 14 residues. CDR3 region: CASSPGLAVYEQYF. The CDR3, as DNA: TGTGCCAGCAGCCCGGGACTAGCGGTCTACGAGCAGTACTTC.

This clone was found a few times. V gene TRBV2 combines with J gene TRBJ1-1; D remains ambiguous. This CDR3 contains 11 residues. In germline, CDR1 is SNHLY, CDR2 FYNNEI. The germline V and J ends were trimmed by 6 bases and 7 bases, with 9 bases remaining between them. As DNA, the CDR3 is TGTGCCAGCAGCGAGGCGTATGAAGCTTTCTTT. The encoded protein is CASSEAYEAFF.

J is TRBJ1-1 and V is TRBV12-3 or TRBV12-4; D unclear. This CDR3 contains 13 residues. V dropped 6 bases and J dropped 3 bases, with 11 bases sitting between them. The CDR3 region is CASRTLVDTEAFF. As DNA, the CDR3 is TGTGCCAGCAGGACACTAGTGGACACTGAAGCTTTCTTT.

V is TRBV5-4 and J is TRBJ2-7; 7 nucleotides align to TRBD1. Trimming removed 3 bases from V and 0 bases from J; junction bases left unmatched: 6. Germline V gene lookup returns CDR1 SGHNT and CDR2 YYREEE (reference sequence). The CDR3 contains 15 residues. In nucleotides, the CDR3 is TGTGCCAGCAGCTCACTGGGACAGAGCTCCTACGAGCAGTACTTC. Translation gives CASSSLGQSSYEQYF.

The chain combines TRBV4-1 with TRBJ2-1; TRBD2 is a possible D gene (6 bases). The ends were cut back, 1 base at V and 6 bases at J, with 10 bases in the middle. The CDR3 is made up of 14 amino acids. Germline CDR1 is MGHRA and CDR2 is YSYEKL. CDR3 protein: CASSQVSGGNEQFF. The CDR3, as DNA: TGCGCCAGCAGCCAAGTATCCGGGGGCAATGAGCAGTTCTTC.

The J gene is TRBJ2-3, the V gene TRBV7-9; 8 nucleotides agree with TRBD2. The CDR3 sequence is 16 residues long. Unmatched junction bases numbered 8, after V lost 3 bases and J lost 3 bases. Per the germline V gene, CDR1 is SEHNR and CDR2 is FQNEAQ (reference sequence). CDR3 nucleotide sequence: TGTGCCAGCAGCTTCCCGGGACTAGTTAGAACAGATACGCAGTATTTT. Translation: CASSFPGLVRTDTQYF.

The CDR3 loop reads CASSQSRDRGVSAKNIQYF. CDR3 DNA sequence: TGTGCCAGCAGCCAAAGCCGGGACAGGGGGGTTTCGGCCAAAAACATTCAGTACTTC. This sequence joins TRBV14 and TRBJ2-4, with 11 bases that match TRBD1. The J segment lost 1 base and the V segment lost 2 bases, leaving 10 bases of the junction unmatched. The germline CDR1 and CDR2 sequences are SGHDN and FVKESK. The CDR3 extends over 19 amino acids.

This rearrangement joins TRBV24-1 to TRBJ2-1, with 10 nucleotides matching TRBD2. Germline V lookup: CDR1 KGHDR, CDR2 SFDVKD. V gave up 3 bases and J gave up 3 bases; unmatched junction bases: 10. The CDR3 has 18 amino acids. CDR3 coding DNA: TGTGCCACCAGTGATGCGACGAGTGCTAGCGGGGGCTACAATGAGCAGTTCTTC. Translation: CATSDATSASGGYNEQFF.

The V gene is TRBV3-1 (or the pseudogene TRBV3-2), the J gene TRBJ2-5, with D hard to call. Trimming removed 5 bases at V and 5 bases at J, with 9 bases between. The CDR3 covers 12 residues. Germline V lookup: CDR1 LGHDT, CDR2 YNNKEL (reference sequence). The CDR3 sequence: CASSGLRETQYF. The CDR3 bases are TGTGCCAGCAGCGGGCTCAGGGAGACCCAGTACTTC.

V is TRBV5-1 and J is TRBJ2-5; possible D gene TRBD2, 6 bases. Between the trimmed V and J ends, which lost 5 bases and 5 bases, there was a span of 13 bases. The CDR3 sequence is 13 residues long. Looked up from germline, CDR1 is SGHRS and CDR2 is YFSETQ. For the CDR3, the DNA is TGCGCCAGCAGTACAGAGGGGAGGGAGACCCAGTACTTC. This encodes CASSTEGRETQYF. Full variable domain (rest looked up from reference TRBV5-1 and TRBJ2-5): KAGVTQTPRYLIKTRGQQVTLSCSPISGHRSVSWYQQTPGQGLQFLFEYFSETQRNKGNFPGRFSGRQFSNSRSEMNVSTLELGDSALYLCASSTEGRETQYFGPGTRLLVL.

This clone was found once. V is TRBV2 and J is TRBJ2-1, with TRBD2 matching over 7 bases. Germline V gene sequence: CDR1 SNHLY, CDR2 FYNNEI. J was trimmed by 3 bases and V by 7 bases; bases with no gene match: 6. The CDR3 runs to 14 residues. DNA of the CDR3: TGTGCCAGCAAGCGGGGAGGCTTCTACAATGAGCAGTTCTTC. Its protein product is CASKRGGFYNEQFF.

This rearrangement joins TRBV24-1 to TRBJ2-3; 7 nucleotides line up with TRBD2. Looked up from germline, CDR1 is KGHDR and CDR2 is SFDVKD. V shed 9 bases and J 0 bases; nucleotides not matched to a gene: 11. The CDR3 totals 16 residues. The CDR3 loop reads CATEPGGSASTDTQYF. CDR3 nucleotides: TGTGCCACCGAACCGGGGGGATCGGCTAGCACAGATACGCAGTATTTT.

V and J are TRBV19 and TRBJ1-1; D is unresolved. Germline V lookup: CDR1 LNHDA, CDR2 SQIVND (reference sequence). Trimming shortened V by 7 bases and J by 11 bases, and 14 bases separated the two germline ends. The CDR3 runs to 11 residues. The CDR3 sequence: CASKEGAWAFF. Here the CDR3 DNA reads TGTGCCAGTAAGGAGGGTGCGTGGGCTTTCTTT.

This chain joins TRBV7-5 and TRBJ2-5; the table's D call, TRBD1, has no DNA check behind it. TRBV7-5 corresponds to a pseudogene. The CDR3 contains 14 residues. DNA of the CDR3: TGTGTCAGAAGCCTCGGACAGCAGCAAGAGACCCAGTACTTC. It specifies CVRSLGQQQETQYF.